The clone carrying this TCR beta chain was observed a single time. Antigen: not known. Germline values: CDR1 MDHEN, CDR2 SYDVKM. The CDR3 spans 14 residues. V was pared by 3 bases and J by 5 bases, with 4 bases of the junction left unmatched. This record comes from a study of T cell responses to AZD1222 COVID-19 vaccine. About the study: Combined were second doses at about 4 or about 12 weeks. Study-level results: Donors were mostly white British, more females; clonal diversity possibly underestimated. CD4 TCRs linked to vaccination spanned spike, dominating at 160-218 and 743-854.

Some clones are missing from TCRdb's copy, which holds only in-frame ones; the method was immunoSEQ multiplex PCR. The table includes approximately 200,000 clones, around 88% detected once. The sequence was collected from an adult in good health. The chain recombines TRBV28 with TRBJ2-5; 9 nucleotides match TRBD2. The starting material was peripheral blood, obtained on day 0 of AZD1222 vaccination. The CDR3 DNA follows: TGTGCCAGCAGTTTGGCGGGGGGGCGGGAGACCCAGTACTTC. Translating gives CASSLAGGRETQYF. Full variable domain (rest looked up from reference TRBV28 and TRBJ2-5): DVKVTQSSRYLVKRTGEKVFLECVQDMDHENMFWYRQDPGLGLRLIYFSYDVKMKEKGDIPEGYSVSREKKERFSLILESASTNQTSMYLCASSLAGGRETQYFGPGTRLLVL.